Listed below are T cell receptor beta chains from one sample, sequenced in a study of blood T cell repertoires in COVID-19. Libraries were prepared by immunoSEQ multiplex PCR; TCRdb keeps only in-frame clonotypes and omits some of them. The repertoire holds 100,000 to 150,000 clones, with 88% as singletons. Sequencing used peripheral blood. The receptors derive from a man between 45 and 60 years old with acute or convalescent COVID-19. Each CDR3 is given with its conserved first and last residue. A D gene is named only where the DNA matches it firmly. Size is omitted from some rows. Given values are once, few, many or a class for expanded clones.

CDR3aa,CDR3nt,j_gene,abundance,d_gene,v_gene
CASTSAGGSYGYTF,TGTGCCAGCACTTCGGCAGGGGGATCCTATGGCTACACCTTC,TRBJ1-2,NA,TRBD1,TRBV6-5
CASSPRGQVYYGYTF,TGTGCCAGTAGTCCCCGTGGACAGGTCTACTATGGCTACACCTTC,TRBJ1-2,NA,TRBD1,TRBV19
CASSPYRGVSGYTF,TGTGCCAGCAGTCCCTACCGGGGGGTAAGCGGCTACACCTTC,TRBJ1-2,once,NA,TRBV25-1
CAISFGRGDEQFF,TGTGCCATTTCGTTCGGCAGGGGGGATGAGCAGTTCTTC,TRBJ2-1,NA,NA,TRBV6-6
CASSPGQGSYGYTF,TGTGCCAGTAGCCCGGGACAGGGATCCTATGGCTACACCTTC,TRBJ1-2,NA,TRBD1,TRBV19
CASSPTVASTDTQYF,TGTGCCAGTAGTCCAACAGTCGCTAGCACAGATACGCAGTATTTT,TRBJ2-3,NA,NA,TRBV19
CASSQYSGNTIYF,TGTGCCAGCAGTCAGTACTCTGGAAACACCATATATTTT,TRBJ1-3,NA,NA,TRBV2
CASSPRGQGDGYTF,TGTGCCAGCAGCCCGCGAGGACAGGGTGACGGCTACACCTTC,TRBJ1-2,NA,TRBD1,TRBV6-6
CASSPNIPRGNTIYF,TGTGCCAGCAGCCCAAACATTCCGAGGGGAAACACCATATATTTT,TRBJ1-3,NA,NA,TRBV9
CASSDLGGGDTEAFF,TGTGCCAGCAGTGATCTGGGAGGGGGGGACACTGAAGCTTTCTTT,TRBJ1-1,NA,NA,TRBV6-1
CASSHWGLAGDQGGELFF,TGTGCCAGCAGCCATTGGGGTCTAGCGGGGGACCAGGGCGGGGAGCTGTTTTTT,TRBJ2-2,NA,TRBD2,TRBV3-1/TRBV3-2
CASSLGGPGEAFF,TGCGCCAGCAGCTTGGGGGGGCCTGGTGAAGCTTTCTTT,TRBJ1-1,NA,NA,TRBV5-1
CASSQSGGVISSKGRSYEQYF,TGCGCCAGCAGTCAATCCGGGGGAGTAATCTCCTCAAAAGGTAGATCCTACGAGCAGTACTTC,TRBJ2-7,NA,NA,TRBV23-1
CAIKLGGALDTQYF,TGTGCCATCAAGCTGGGCGGGGCATTAGATACGCAGTATTTT,TRBJ2-3,NA,NA,TRBV10-3
CASSPSQGFNSPLHF,TGTGCCAGCAGCCCCTCACAGGGTTTTAATTCACCCCTCCACTTT,TRBJ1-6,NA,NA,TRBV6-5
CASSLIGLDAGAQYF,TGTGCCAGCAGCTTAATCGGGCTAGACGCCGGGGCGCAGTATTTT,TRBJ2-3,NA,NA,TRBV7-3
CASSLARGTEAFF,TGTGCCAGCAGTTTAGCAAGGGGCACTGAAGCTTTCTTT,TRBJ1-1,NA,NA,TRBV12-3/TRBV12-4
CASRDSVGQGAGEQYF,TGTGCCAGCAGAGATAGTGTGGGACAGGGAGCAGGGGAGCAGTACTTC,TRBJ2-7,NA,TRBD1,TRBV2
CASSPTRDRGRSPLHF,TGTGCCAGCAGTCCTACACGGGACAGGGGACGTTCACCCCTCCACTTT,TRBJ1-6,NA,TRBD1,TRBV7-2
CASKDRVIETQYF,TGTGCCAGCAAGGACAGGGTAATTGAGACCCAGTACTTC,TRBJ2-5,NA,TRBD1,TRBV12-3/TRBV12-4
CASSLPALGRSEAFF,TGTGCCAGCAGCTTACCCGCCCTAGGCAGAAGTGAAGCTTTCTTT,TRBJ1-1,NA,NA,TRBV11-2
CSVEARGQGYNEQFF,TGCAGCGTTGAAGCTAGGGGACAGGGCTACAATGAGCAGTTCTTC,TRBJ2-1,NA,TRBD1,TRBV29-1
CASSQAVEQYF,TGTGCCAGCAGCCAAGCGGTCGAGCAGTACTTC,TRBJ2-7,few,NA,TRBV3-1/TRBV3-2
CASSQVRARASHEQYF,TGTGCCAGCAGCCAAGTCAGGGCCAGGGCGAGTCACGAGCAGTACTTC,TRBJ2-7,NA,NA,TRBV3-1/TRBV3-2
CASSIPGRGPFF,TGTGCCAGTAGTATTCCCGGTCGAGGCCCCTTCTTT,TRBJ1-1,NA,NA,TRBV19
CASSQVLNTEAFF,TGTGCCAGCAGCCAGGTCCTGAACACTGAAGCTTTCTTT,TRBJ1-1,NA,NA,TRBV2
CAITARGGSTTDTQYF,TGTGCCATCACAGCCCGGGGGGGGAGTACCACAGATACGCAGTATTTT,TRBJ2-3,NA,TRBD2,TRBV10-3
CASSSGQGTGNTIYF,TGCGCCAGCAGCTCCGGACAGGGGACTGGAAACACCATATATTTT,TRBJ1-3,NA,TRBD1,TRBV5-1
CASSSGLTTDTQYF,TGCGCCAGCAGCTCGGGACTAACCACAGATACGCAGTATTTT,TRBJ2-3,NA,TRBD2,TRBV5-1
CASSYPGTGEQFF,TGTGCCAGCAGTTACCCTGGGACAGGAGAGCAGTTCTTC,TRBJ2-1,NA,TRBD1,TRBV6-5
CASGLLDSTEAFF,TGTGCTAGTGGTTTACTGGACAGCACTGAAGCTTTCTTT,TRBJ1-1,NA,NA,TRBV12-5
CASSQELRGSGAFF,TGCGCCAGCAGCCAAGAGCTCCGGGGTTCGGGAGCTTTCTTT,TRBJ1-1,once,NA,TRBV4-1
CASSGDRFSYEQYF,TGTGCCAGCAGCGGCGACAGATTCTCCTACGAGCAGTACTTC,TRBJ2-7,once,NA,TRBV3-1/TRBV3-2
CASSRTGDTEAFF,TGTGCCAGCAGCCGGACAGGGGACACTGAAGCTTTCTTT,TRBJ1-1,NA,TRBD1,TRBV9
CASSSRGTSTGGYTF,TGCGCCAGCAGCTCTCGGGGGACCTCAACTGGGGGCTACACCTTC,TRBJ1-2,NA,NA,TRBV5-1
CSVGGGLGYGYTF,TGCAGCGTTGGAGGAGGGCTGGGCTATGGCTACACCTTC,TRBJ1-2,NA,NA,TRBV29-1
CASSIEDSRTQYF,TGTGCCAGTAGTATTGAGGACTCGCGGACCCAGTACTTC,TRBJ2-5,NA,NA,TRBV19
CAWSKAGGHTGELFF,TGTGCCTGGAGTAAAGCGGGGGGGCACACCGGGGAGCTGTTTTTT,TRBJ2-2,NA,TRBD2,TRBV30
CASSVDRQVNTEAFF,TGTGCCAGCAGCGTAGATAGACAGGTGAACACTGAAGCTTTCTTT,TRBJ1-1,NA,NA,TRBV9